These 11 T cell receptor beta chains came from one sample sequenced in a study of shared clonotypes between healthy human individuals (dated by TCRdb to 2020 to 2022). Receptors were amplified or captured by the immunoSEQ multiplex PCR assay. TCRdb retrieved this table from immuneACCESS and kept in-frame rearrangements only. Not all clones are present; in checked studies, unresolved V genes account for under half, and no reason is known for the remainder. For this sample there are approximately 1,500,000 clones; nearly 99% appear just once. Less than 0.55% of the sample lies in the top ten. The sample consisted of naive CD4+ T cells sorted from blood. The cell subset or site label for this specimen denotes: CD45RA+ positively selected. The receptors come from a man aged 25 to 40 in good health.

This clone was seen once. The rearrangement joins TRBV18 to TRBJ2-3; D unresolved. Trimming pared 2 bases from V and 0 bases from J, leaving 6 bases between. This CDR3 is built from 14 residues. Germline CDR1 reads KGHSH; CDR2 reads LQKENI. DNA for the CDR3: TGTGCCAGCTCACCATCGGCGAGCACAGATACGCAGTATTTT. Its translation is CASSPSASTDTQYF. The variable domain in full, completed from reference TRBV18 and TRBJ2-3, reads NAGVMQNPRHLVRRRGQEARLRCSPMKGHSHVYWYRQLPEEGLKFMVYLQKENIIDESGMPKERFSAEFPKEGPSILRIQQVVRGDSAAYFCASSPSASTDTQYFGPGTRLTVL.

J is TRBJ2-1 and V is TRBV7-2; 11 bases are shared with TRBD2. The CDR3 runs to 18 residues. V was clipped by 5 bases and J by 0 bases; unmatched bases: 9. Germline V gives CDR1 SGHTA, CDR2 FQGNSA. CDR3 sequence: CASSPRTSGLSSYNEQFF. The CDR3, as DNA: TGTGCCAGCAGCCCGAGGACTAGCGGGCTCAGCTCCTACAATGAGCAGTTCTTC.

This chain connects TRBV28 to TRBJ1-2, with D unresolved. The CDR3 covers 14 residues. Germline V lookup: CDR1 MDHEN, CDR2 SYDVKM. Trimming removed 7 bases from V and 3 bases from J, with 15 bases in between. The CDR3 coding sequence is TGTGCCAGCACATCCACGTCCCAGGACTATGGCTACACCTTC. Translating gives CASTSTSQDYGYTF.

The chain recombines TRBV6-6 with TRBJ2-7; TRBD1 or TRBD2 may be the D gene (5 bases each). V was pared by 6 bases and J by 6 bases, with 9 bases between. Germline V gene data show CDR1 as MNHNY and CDR2 as SVGAGI (reference sequence). This CDR3 contains 11 residues. The CDR3 DNA sequence: TGTGCCAGCAGCTGGGGGTCCGAGCAGTACTTC. Its translation: CASSWGSEQYF.

The chain uses TRBV27 and TRBJ2-7; a weak D match, TRBD1 (6 bases). This CDR3 comprises 14 residues. The V end was cut by 3 bases, the J end by 3 bases, with 12 bases between. Germline V lookup: CDR1 MNHEY, CDR2 SMNVEV (reference sequence). CDR3 in DNA: TGTGCCAGCAGTTTTGACAGGCAGGGCTACGAGCAGTACTTC. It specifies CASSFDRQGYEQYF.

The chain links TRBV20-1 to TRBJ2-7; the D gene is possibly TRBD2 (6 bases). CDR1 and CDR2 from the germline V gene are DFQATT and SNEGSKA (reference sequence). The V and J ends lost 3 bases and 9 bases respectively, with 12 bases between them. This CDR3 contains 11 residues. The CDR3 here is CSASSSAGQYF. The CDR3, as DNA: TGCAGTGCTAGTTCCTCAGCGGGGCAGTACTTC.

This chain connects TRBV25-1 to TRBJ2-3, with no clear D. CDR1 is MGHDK, CDR2 SYGVNS, per germline. The CDR3 consists of 15 residues. The V end lost 5 bases, the J end lost 4 bases, and 16 bases lay between the germline ends. CDR3 loop: CASSLTSPTSDTQYF. The DNA for the CDR3 is TGTGCCAGCAGTCTTACGTCTCCAACATCAGATACGCAGTATTTT.

As concerns this clone: Distinct nucleotide sequences in the sample also encode this CDR3. The chain uses TRBV5-1 and TRBJ2-7; D call uncertain. The CDR3 is 12 residues long. Germline V gene sequence: CDR1 SGHRS, CDR2 YFSETQ. V was clipped by 0 bases and J by 4 bases, with 5 bases between them. For the CDR3, the DNA is TGCGCCAGCAGCTTGGACTATTACGAGCAGTACTTC. Its translation: CASSLDYYEQYF.

This chain joins TRBV5-3 and TRBJ2-5; tentative D call: TRBD2 (6 bases). TRBV5-3 falls under the ORF class, with uncertain function. The CDR3 runs to 14 residues. V dropped 1 base and J dropped 4 bases, with 11 bases sitting between them. CDR3 protein: CARSLFGSGETQYF. The CDR3 DNA reads TGTGCCAGAAGCTTGTTCGGGAGCGGAGAGACCCAGTACTTC.

Note on this clone: The sample holds other DNA sequences that translate to the same CDR3. The chain is built from TRBV29-1 and TRBJ2-1; no clear D. The V gene lost 4 bases and the J gene lost 5 bases, with 3 bases spanning the gap. There are 10 residues in the CDR3. Germline V gene lookup returns CDR1 SQVTM and CDR2 ANQGSEA. The CDR3 nucleotides are TGCAGCGTTGGGGACAATGAGCAGTTCTTC. As protein: CSVGDNEQFF.

J is TRBJ2-7 and V is TRBV5-8; 13 bases are a match to TRBD2. There are 16 residues in the CDR3. Per germline, CDR1 SGHTS and CDR2 YDEGEE. V dropped 4 bases and J dropped 3; count of bases not matched to a gene: 7. The CDR3 here is CASSGGLAGVGYEQYF. In DNA form, the CDR3 reads TGTGCCAGCAGCGGAGGACTAGCGGGAGTGGGCTACGAGCAGTACTTC.